This T cell receptor (beta chain) derives from a study of T cell responses to AZD1222 COVID-19 vaccine. Pooled together were second doses at about 4 or about 12 weeks. The CDR3 is 16 amino acids. Trimming stripped 3 bases from V and 1 base from J, with 15 bases between. From germline, CDR1 is LNHNV and CDR2 YYDKDF (reference sequence). Clones were read by immunoSEQ multiplex PCR, and TCRdb kept only the in-frame ones, dropping some. Found here are some 150,000 clones, approximately 92% of them singletons; the top ten hold roughly 3.3%. This TCR was sampled from an adult who received the AZD1222 COVID-19 vaccine. The starting material was peripheral blood, obtained 28 days after the second AZD1222 dose. The chain couples TRBV15 to TRBJ1-1; possible D gene TRBD1, 6 bases. In nucleotides, the CDR3 is TGTGCCACCAGCAGGGGGTACGAGGACAGGAACACTGAAGCTTTCTTT. Protein sequence: CATSRGYEDRNTEAFF.